Below, 5 T cell receptor beta chains from the same sample are listed, as sequenced in a study of technical replicates of blood from four donors (dated by TCRdb to 2017 to 2019). Library preparation employed the immunoSEQ multiplex PCR assay. Here the immuneACCESS table is served through TCRdb, limited to in-frame sequences with V and J called. Missing clones are a known gap in these copies; in checked studies unresolved V genes cover under half, and the rest lacks a known reason. The sample table holds fewer than 100,000 clones, of which about 91% were seen once. 0.41% of the sample goes to the ten largest clones. Sequencing was carried out using T cells isolated from PBMCs. Source of these receptors: a human donor in good health.

J is TRBJ1-3 and V is TRBV5-4; TRBD1 matches at 11 bases. CDR1 is SGHNT and CDR2 is YYREEE in the germline V gene (reference sequence). The length of the CDR3 is 17 residues. V lost 4 bases, J lost 0 bases, and 6 bases stayed unmatched. The CDR3 region is CASSPDRGLVSGNTIYF. The CDR3 coding sequence is TGTGCCAGCAGCCCGGACAGGGGGCTTGTCTCTGGAAACACCATATATTTT.

The chain has TRBV2 and TRBJ1-1; 11 nucleotides agree with TRBD1. CDR3 length: 15 residues. CDR1 and CDR2 (germline): SNHLY, FYNNEI. V shed 6 bases, J shed 4 bases, and the junction held 7 bases outside the gene matches. CDR3 bases: TGTGCCAGCAGAGGGGACAGGGGGATGAGCACTGAAGCTTTCTTT. It yields the protein CASRGDRGMSTEAFF.

The chain couples TRBV4-1 to TRBJ2-7, with 11 bases matching TRBD2. Trimming cost V 2 bases and J 4 bases; bases outside gene matches: 4. Germline values: CDR1 MGHRA, CDR2 YSYEKL. The CDR3 has 15 residues. CDR3 coding DNA: TGCGCCAGCAGCCAAAAGACTAGCGGGGCTTACGAGCAGTACTTC. It encodes CASSQKTSGAYEQYF.

A single count supports this clone. This chain connects TRBV21-1 to TRBJ2-5; the table assigns TRBD2, which was not confirmed against the DNA. TRBV21-1 is a pseudogene locus. The CDR3 is 11 amino acids. The CDR3 DNA reads as TGTGCCAGCAGCAAAATCGGGAGGGCCTACTTC. This codes for CASSKIGRAYF.

The chain couples TRBV30 to TRBJ1-2, with D perhaps matching TRBD1 (5 bases). The V end was cut by 6 bases, the J end by 2 bases, with 13 bases between. Germline V gene sequence: CDR1 GTSNPN, CDR2 SVGIG (reference sequence). The CDR3 has 13 residues. The CDR3 loop reads CACRPGQNYGYTF. CDR3 DNA sequence: TGTGCCTGCCGCCCAGGGCAGAACTATGGCTACACCTTC.